These 9 T cell receptor beta chains share one sample of origin, sequenced in a study of beta chain features in type 1 diabetes. TCRB transcripts that were expressed got sequenced, as all of the isolated RNA had been reverse transcribed. The protocol was immunoSEQ multiplex PCR, while the TCRdb copy is restricted to in-frame clones and leaves out a portion. The table lists fewer than 550,000 clones, about an eighth of them singletons, with 0.045% to 0.05% in the top ten. What was sequenced was naive CD4+ T cells from blood. These receptor sequences come from a young woman in good health.

This clone has just a few counts. J is TRBJ2-7 and V is TRBV7-2, with D tentatively TRBD2 (5 bases). The V gene lost 5 bases and the J gene lost 11 bases, with 16 bases spanning the gap. This CDR3 region has 12 residues. The germline V gene encodes CDR1 SGHTA and CDR2 FQGNSA. The CDR3 sequence: CASSPQEGGKYF. The CDR3 DNA sequence: TGTGCCAGCAGCCCACAAGAGGGTGGAAAGTACTTC.

This clone was detected only a few times. The chain recombines TRBV11-1 with TRBJ2-2; no definite D call. The V end was cut by 3 bases, the J end by 6 bases, with 5 bases between. Germline CDR1 SGHAT, CDR2 FQDESV (reference sequence). The CDR3 spans 12 residues. The DNA for the CDR3 is TGTGCCAGCAGCTTTGGGCCCGGGGAGCTGTTTTTT. Its protein product is CASSFGPGELFF.

The V call is TRBV19, the J call TRBJ2-5; D not certain. The CDR3 loop spans 14 amino acids. V was shortened by 8 bases and J by 1 base, with 14 bases between the two germline ends. Germline values: CDR1 LNHDA, CDR2 SQIVND (reference sequence). CDR3 in amino acids: CASGRTGVQETQYF. Written as DNA, the CDR3 is TGTGCCAGTGGGCGGACCGGAGTCCAAGAGACCCAGTACTTC.

This clone appeared a few times. The chain links TRBV9 to TRBJ2-5; D is possibly TRBD2 (6 bases). V dropped 2 bases and J dropped 1 base, with 12 bases sitting between them. CDR1 is SGDLS, CDR2 YYNGEE, per germline. This CDR3 is 15 amino acids long. The CDR3 loop reads CASSVSGGLQETQYF. The CDR3 DNA sequence: TGTGCCAGCAGCGTTAGCGGTGGACTCCAAGAGACCCAGTACTTC.

The chain is built from TRBV7-8 and TRBJ1-4; the match to TRBD1 covers 10 bases. After removal of 2 bases from V and 1 base from J, the junction contained 4 bases not matched to a gene. This CDR3 has 17 residues. Germline values: CDR1 SGHVS, CDR2 FQNEAQ. The CDR3 DNA is TGTGCCAGCAGCTTAAGAGACAGGGGGCAAACTAATGAAAAACTGTTTTTT. It yields the protein CASSLRDRGQTNEKLFF.

Details on this clone: Other DNA sequences from this sample encode an identical CDR3 as well. The chain links TRBV5-4 to TRBJ2-5; 7 positions agree with TRBD1. With V trimmed by 3 bases and J by 2 bases, 1 base remained unmatched. The CDR3 is 13 residues long. Germline V CDR1 and CDR2: SGHNT, YYREEE (reference sequence). CDR3 in amino acids: CASSSGQQETQYF. CDR3 bases: TGTGCCAGCAGCTCGGGACAGCAAGAGACCCAGTACTTC.

The rearrangement links TRBV7-2 to TRBJ2-3; no clear D. There are 15 residues in the CDR3. Trimming shortened V by 4 bases and J by 0 bases, and 11 bases separated the two germline ends. Germline assignment: CDR1 SGHTA and CDR2 FQGNSA. For the CDR3, the DNA is TGTGCCAGCAGCTATTCGGGTTCTAGCACAGATACGCAGTATTTT. Its protein product is CASSYSGSSTDTQYF.

The rearrangement uses TRBV9 and TRBJ2-2; no reliable D call. From germline, CDR1 is SGDLS and CDR2 YYNGEE. The V gene lost 4 bases and the J gene lost 6 bases, with 10 bases spanning the gap. The CDR3 extends over 13 amino acids. The CDR3 here is CASSPALAGELFF. Written as DNA, the CDR3 is TGTGCCAGCAGCCCGGCCCTCGCCGGGGAGCTGTTTTTT.

This chain uses TRBV7-3 with TRBJ2-2; the match to TRBD2 covers 7 bases. V was pared by 1 base and J by 2 bases, with 4 bases of the junction left unmatched. The V gene's germline CDR1 is SGHTA and CDR2 FQGTGA. The CDR3 length is 16 residues. The CDR3 DNA is TGTGCCAGCAGCTTAATAAGCGGGGAAAACACCGGGGAGCTGTTTTTT. Amino acids: CASSLISGENTGELFF.